A selection of T cell receptor beta chains follows, all from one sample in a study of OX40 agonist ivuxolimab in advanced cancers. Assay used: immunoSEQ multiplex PCR; TCRdb lists only in-frame clones, some missing. The repertoire consists of tens of thousands of clones, with about 91% occurring once and the leading ten covering approximately 2.5%. The sequencing here drew on CD4+ or CD8+ T cells sorted from blood, taken in a trial of the OX40 agonist ivuxolimab. These receptors all come from an adult with an advanced solid tumor such as melanoma, head and neck, liver or kidney cancer. CDR3s include the opening cysteine and the closing phenylalanine or tryptophan. Fields, in order: clone size, D gene, J gene, V gene, CDR3 protein, CDR3 DNA. D genes are given only for firm matches. Only part of the rows carry a size: once, few, many, or a class if the clone is expanded.

size: NA; D: NA; J: TRBJ1-2; V: TRBV29-1; CDR3: CSVELEIGYGYTF; DNA: TGCAGCGTTGAACTGGAAATAGGATATGGCTACACCTTC
size: NA; D: TRBD1; J: TRBJ2-7; V: TRBV7-2; CDR3: CASSLAGTGDYEQYF; DNA: TGTGCCAGCAGCTTAGCCGGGACAGGGGACTACGAGCAGTACTTC
size: NA; D: NA; J: TRBJ1-1; V: TRBV28; CDR3: CASSLGGAGFGAFF; DNA: TGTGCCAGCAGTTTAGGGGGGGCGGGTTTCGGAGCTTTCTTT
size: NA; D: TRBD1; J: TRBJ1-5; V: TRBV10-3; CDR3: CAISEPGQGGRPQHF; DNA: TGTGCCATCAGTGAGCCAGGACAGGGCGGAAGGCCCCAGCATTTT
size: NA; D: TRBD2; J: TRBJ2-5; V: TRBV5-6; CDR3: CASSRGLVPYQETQYF; DNA: TGTGCCAGCAGCCGGGGACTAGTTCCGTACCAAGAGACCCAGTACTTC
size: NA; D: NA; J: TRBJ1-1; V: TRBV4-2; CDR3: CASSPTVMNTEAFF; DNA: TGTGCCAGCAGCCCGACGGTAATGAACACTGAAGCTTTCTTT
size: NA; D: NA; J: TRBJ2-3; V: TRBV5-1; CDR3: CASRGGDTQYF; DNA: TGCGCCAGCAGGGGCGGGGATACGCAGTATTTT
size: NA; D: NA; J: TRBJ2-7; V: TRBV11-1; CDR3: CASSFQGGTSYEQYF; DNA: TGTGCCAGCAGCTTTCAGGGGGGGACGTCCTACGAGCAGTACTTC
size: NA; D: TRBD1; J: TRBJ1-4; V: TRBV30; CDR3: CAWTGGTNNEKLFF; DNA: TGTGCCTGGACAGGGGGAACGAATAATGAAAAACTGTTTTTT
size: once; D: NA; J: TRBJ2-7; V: TRBV9; CDR3: CASSVAAGGNSYEQYF; DNA: TGTGCCAGCAGCGTAGCAGCAGGAGGCAATTCCTACGAGCAGTACTTC
size: NA; D: NA; J: TRBJ2-3; V: TRBV9; CDR3: CASSVVTDTQYF; DNA: TGTGCCAGCAGCGTAGTTACAGATACGCAGTATTTT
size: few; D: TRBD1; J: TRBJ1-2; V: TRBV2; CDR3: CASSPLTGGFYGYTF; DNA: TGTGCCAGCAGTCCCTTGACAGGGGGTTTCTATGGCTACACCTTC
size: NA; D: TRBD1; J: TRBJ2-1; V: TRBV10-3; CDR3: CAIRGQLGNEQFF; DNA: TGTGCCATCAGGGGACAGTTGGGCAATGAGCAGTTCTTC
size: NA; D: NA; J: TRBJ2-3; V: TRBV9; CDR3: CASSETGFTDTQYF; DNA: TGTGCCAGCAGCGAAACTGGATTCACAGATACGCAGTATTTT
size: NA; D: NA; J: TRBJ1-1; V: TRBV27; CDR3: CASSFRVMNTEAFF; DNA: TGTGCCAGCAGTTTTCGTGTGATGAACACTGAAGCTTTCTTT
size: NA; D: NA; J: TRBJ1-2; V: TRBV5-1; CDR3: CASNPGGSGVGYTF; DNA: TGCGCCAGCAACCCTGGAGGGTCGGGGGTCGGCTACACCTTC
size: few; D: NA; J: TRBJ1-2; V: TRBV28; CDR3: CASSLSSPVANYGYTF; DNA: TGTGCCAGCAGTTTAAGCTCGCCGGTTGCTAACTATGGCTACACCTTC
size: NA; D: NA; J: TRBJ1-2; V: TRBV13; CDR3: CASSYKQGSEYGYTF; DNA: TGTGCCAGCAGCTATAAACAGGGTAGTGAATATGGCTACACCTTC
size: NA; D: NA; J: TRBJ2-3; V: TRBV9; CDR3: CASSPTGPALGTDTQYF; DNA: TGTGCCAGCAGCCCCACGGGACCGGCCCTCGGCACAGATACGCAGTATTTT
size: NA; D: NA; J: TRBJ2-1; V: TRBV28; CDR3: CASSMGPPGVIDEQFF; DNA: TGTGCCAGCAGTATGGGGCCGCCAGGGGTTATCGATGAGCAGTTCTTC
size: NA; D: NA; J: TRBJ2-5; V: TRBV28; CDR3: CASPRVAQETQYF; DNA: TGTGCCAGCCCACGGGTGGCCCAAGAGACCCAGTACTTC
size: NA; D: TRBD2; J: TRBJ2-5; V: TRBV7-3; CDR3: CASSAAPSGASGEETQYF; DNA: TGTGCCAGCAGCGCCGCGCCTAGCGGGGCCTCGGGGGAAGAGACCCAGTACTTC
size: NA; D: NA; J: TRBJ2-2; V: TRBV27; CDR3: CASSFLSGELFF; DNA: TGTGCCAGCAGTTTCCTCTCCGGGGAGCTGTTTTTT
size: NA; D: NA; J: TRBJ2-7; V: TRBV7-3; CDR3: CASSLTGVSREQYF; DNA: TGTGCCAGCAGCTTAACTGGGGTCTCTCGGGAGCAGTACTTC
size: NA; D: NA; J: TRBJ1-1; V: TRBV20-1; CDR3: CSAKKETEAFF; DNA: TGCAGTGCGAAAAAGGAAACTGAAGCTTTCTTT
size: NA; D: TRBD2; J: TRBJ2-5; V: TRBV7-9; CDR3: CASSTSGAQETQYF; DNA: TGTGCCAGCAGTACTAGCGGTGCCCAAGAGACCCAGTACTTC
size: NA; D: NA; J: TRBJ1-3; V: TRBV2; CDR3: CASSLSSRPGNTIYF; DNA: TGTGCCAGCTCTCTCTCCTCGAGGCCTGGAAACACCATATATTTT
size: once; D: TRBD1; J: TRBJ1-1; V: TRBV18; CDR3: CASSLTGADTEAFF; DNA: TGTGCCAGCTCCTTGACAGGGGCGGACACTGAAGCTTTCTTT
size: NA; D: NA; J: TRBJ2-5; V: TRBV14; CDR3: CASSQAAILQETQYF; DNA: TGTGCCAGCAGCCAGGCAGCCATCCTCCAAGAGACCCAGTACTTC
size: NA; D: TRBD2; J: TRBJ2-1; V: TRBV6-6; CDR3: CAISGRSNEQFF; DNA: TGTGCCATCAGCGGGAGGTCCAATGAGCAGTTCTTC
size: few; D: TRBD2; J: TRBJ2-2; V: TRBV7-2; CDR3: CASSSALSGGPLFF; DNA: TGTGCCAGCAGCTCAGCCCTAAGCGGGGGACCCTTGTTTTTT
size: NA; D: NA; J: TRBJ2-5; V: TRBV29-1; CDR3: CSVRDMGSETQYF; DNA: TGCAGCGTTCGGGACATGGGCTCCGAGACCCAGTACTTC
size: NA; D: NA; J: TRBJ1-5; V: TRBV28; CDR3: CASSSLNQPQHF; DNA: TGTGCCAGCAGTTCACTAAATCAGCCCCAGCATTTT
size: NA; D: NA; J: TRBJ2-3; V: TRBV29-1; CDR3: CSVVQGLNTQYF; DNA: TGCAGCGTTGTTCAGGGGTTGAATACGCAGTATTTT
size: NA; D: TRBD1; J: TRBJ2-7; V: TRBV11-3; CDR3: CASSLGGQGPYEQYF; DNA: TGTGCCAGCAGTCTCGGGGGACAGGGACCCTACGAGCAGTACTTC
size: NA; D: NA; J: TRBJ2-7; V: TRBV11-3; CDR3: CASSLGGDSYEQYF; DNA: TGTGCCAGCAGCTTGGGCGGGGATTCCTACGAGCAGTACTTC
size: NA; D: TRBD2; J: TRBJ2-7; V: TRBV5-4; CDR3: CASSLGLAGGLDEQYF; DNA: TGTGCCAGCAGCTTGGGGCTAGCGGGGGGGTTAGACGAGCAGTACTTC
size: NA; D: NA; J: TRBJ1-1; V: TRBV6-1; CDR3: CASSVMNTEAFF; DNA: TGTGCCAGCAGTGTCATGAACACTGAAGCTTTCTTT
size: NA; D: NA; J: TRBJ1-1; V: TRBV7-9; CDR3: CASSLRGGTEAFF; DNA: TGTGCCAGCAGCTTAAGAGGGGGCACTGAAGCTTTCTTT
size: NA; D: NA; J: TRBJ2-7; V: TRBV5-6; CDR3: CASSTDLGEQYF; DNA: TGTGCCAGCAGCACGGACCTGGGGGAGCAGTACTTC
size: NA; D: NA; J: TRBJ1-3; V: TRBV5-1; CDR3: CASSLDRAGNTIYF; DNA: TGCGCCAGCAGCTTGGACAGGGCTGGAAACACCATATATTTT
size: NA; D: NA; J: TRBJ1-1; V: TRBV14; CDR3: CASSAVGASITEAFF; DNA: TGTGCCAGCAGCGCGGTCGGCGCGAGCATCACTGAAGCTTTCTTT
size: NA; D: TRBD2; J: TRBJ2-3; V: TRBV7-2; CDR3: CASSRGGLGASTDTQYF; DNA: TGTGCCAGCAGCAGGGGGGGACTAGGGGCTAGCACAGATACGCAGTATTTT
size: NA; D: NA; J: TRBJ1-2; V: TRBV7-9; CDR3: CASSLGAAGYGYTF; DNA: TGTGCCAGCAGCTTGGGGGCCGCCGGCTATGGCTACACCTTC
size: NA; D: NA; J: TRBJ2-7; V: TRBV5-6; CDR3: CASSTDFKGAYEQYF; DNA: TGTGCCAGCAGCACGGACTTTAAAGGGGCCTACGAGCAGTACTTC
size: NA; D: NA; J: TRBJ2-3; V: TRBV6-5; CDR3: CASSDRDFTDTQYF; DNA: TGTGCCAGCAGTGACCGGGACTTCACAGATACGCAGTATTTT
size: NA; D: NA; J: TRBJ2-1; V: TRBV6-1; CDR3: CASTFTGMGHNEQFF; DNA: TGTGCCAGCACCTTCACAGGGATGGGGCACAATGAGCAGTTCTTC
size: NA; D: TRBD2; J: TRBJ2-7; V: TRBV15; CDR3: CATSRDPGLGEQYF; DNA: TGTGCCACCAGCAGAGATCCGGGACTAGGCGAGCAGTACTTC
size: NA; D: TRBD2; J: TRBJ2-7; V: TRBV30; CDR3: CAWSLSGGSYEQYF; DNA: TGTGCCTGGAGTCTTAGCGGGGGGTCCTACGAGCAGTACTTC
size: NA; D: NA; J: TRBJ2-1; V: TRBV6-6; CDR3: CASSYVGEQFF; DNA: TGTGCCAGCAGTTATGTCGGGGAGCAGTTCTTC
size: NA; D: TRBD1; J: TRBJ2-7; V: TRBV7-9; CDR3: CASSPGDREGSYEQYF; DNA: TGTGCCAGCAGCCCCGGGGACAGGGAGGGCTCCTACGAGCAGTACTTC
size: NA; D: NA; J: TRBJ2-1; V: TRBV5-1; CDR3: CASSLDYAGYNEQFF; DNA: TGCGCCAGCAGCTTGGACTACGCCGGGTACAATGAGCAGTTCTTC
size: NA; D: TRBD1; J: TRBJ2-1; V: TRBV6-1; CDR3: CASSDFRTGGNEQFF; DNA: TGTGCCAGCAGTGACTTCAGGACAGGGGGCAATGAGCAGTTCTTC
size: NA; D: NA; J: TRBJ1-1; V: TRBV28; CDR3: CASSSAGASYTEAFF; DNA: TGTGCCAGCAGTTCTGCAGGGGCTTCGTACACTGAAGCTTTCTTT
size: NA; D: TRBD2; J: TRBJ2-2; V: TRBV9; CDR3: CASRGDFGELFF; DNA: TGTGCCAGTCGGGGGGACTTCGGGGAGCTGTTTTTT
size: NA; D: TRBD2; J: TRBJ2-3; V: TRBV7-2; CDR3: CASSRRVAGGRSTDTQYF; DNA: TGTGCCAGCAGCCGCCGGGTAGCGGGGGGGCGAAGCACAGATACGCAGTATTTT